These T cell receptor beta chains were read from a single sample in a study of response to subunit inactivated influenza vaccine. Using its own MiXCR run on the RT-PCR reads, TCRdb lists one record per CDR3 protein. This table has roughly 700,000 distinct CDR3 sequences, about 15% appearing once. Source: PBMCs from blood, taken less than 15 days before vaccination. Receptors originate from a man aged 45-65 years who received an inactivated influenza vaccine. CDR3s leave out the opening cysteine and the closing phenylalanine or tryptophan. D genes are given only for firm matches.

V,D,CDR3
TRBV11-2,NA,ASSLGQTLNSPLH
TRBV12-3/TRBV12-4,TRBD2,ASRLHSGGADTQY
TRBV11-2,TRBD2,ASSLDPSGSFF
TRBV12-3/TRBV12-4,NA,ASSPSYGYT
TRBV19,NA,ASSRFGTSGQPQH
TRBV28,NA,ASSTPAPQETQY
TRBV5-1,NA,ASSTFPGDYEQY
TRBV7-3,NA,ASSLNPLYNEQF
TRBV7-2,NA,ASSKLASYEQY
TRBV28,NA,ASSLVSWLMNTEAF
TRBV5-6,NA,ASSLSTVWDEQY
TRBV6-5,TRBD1,ASSYSGQGAFSTQY
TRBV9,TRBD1,ASSVEAGGAFSYNSPLH
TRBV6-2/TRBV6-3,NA,ASSYSSWGESNQPQH
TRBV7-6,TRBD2,ASSWGGNEQY
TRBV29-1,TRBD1,SVEGQGDGYT
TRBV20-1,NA,SARLNTDTQY
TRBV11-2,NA,ASSFDSGRGPPGESDTQY
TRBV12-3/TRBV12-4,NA,ASSLRSRGETQY
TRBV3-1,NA,ASSQDRLLNTEAF
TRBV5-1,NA,ASSKRSGAFFNYGYT
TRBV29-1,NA,SVEYGTHSGELF
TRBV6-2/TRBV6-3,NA,ASSYFADTQY
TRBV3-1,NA,ASSQEYVNSYNEQF
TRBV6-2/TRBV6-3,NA,ASSYGGRAYEQY
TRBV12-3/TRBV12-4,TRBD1,ASVHRGDTDTQY
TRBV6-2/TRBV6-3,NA,ASSYLAGSEQY